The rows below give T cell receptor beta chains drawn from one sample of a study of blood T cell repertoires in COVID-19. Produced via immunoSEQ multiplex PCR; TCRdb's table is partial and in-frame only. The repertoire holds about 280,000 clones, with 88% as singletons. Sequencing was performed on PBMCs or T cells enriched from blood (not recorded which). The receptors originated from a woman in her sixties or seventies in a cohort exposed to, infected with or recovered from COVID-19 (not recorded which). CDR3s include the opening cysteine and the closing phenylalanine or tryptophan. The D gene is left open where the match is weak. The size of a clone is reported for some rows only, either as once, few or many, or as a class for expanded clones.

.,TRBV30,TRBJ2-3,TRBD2,CAWSSGLEVGWVYGQYF,TGTGCCTGGAGCTCCGGACTAGAAGTGGGCTGGGTGTACGGGCAGTATTTT
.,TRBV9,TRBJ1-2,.,CASSVEGSSNYGYTF,TGTGCCAGCAGCGTAGAGGGGTCCTCTAACTATGGCTACACCTTC
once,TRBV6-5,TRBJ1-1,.,CASQEGRTEAFF,TGTGCCAGCCAAGAGGGCAGGACTGAAGCTTTCTTT
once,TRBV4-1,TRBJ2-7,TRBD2,CASSQDSLAGGVGEQYF,TGCGCCAGCAGCCAAGATAGCCTAGCGGGAGGAGTGGGTGAGCAGTACTTC
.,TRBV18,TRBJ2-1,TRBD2,CASSPPGLAGAIGQFF,TGTGCCAGCTCACCCCCGGGACTAGCGGGTGCAATCGGGCAGTTCTTC
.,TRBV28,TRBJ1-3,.,CASSPRGLSGNTIYF,TGTGCCAGCAGTCCTCGCGGGCTCTCTGGAAACACCATATATTTT
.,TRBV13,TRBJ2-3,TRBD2,CASSLYRLAAGDTQYF,TGTGCCAGCAGCTTATATCGACTAGCCGCCGGGGATACGCAGTATTTT
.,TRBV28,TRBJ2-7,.,CASSFIKDNSYEQYF,TGTGCCAGCAGTTTCATTAAGGACAACTCCTACGAGCAGTACTTC
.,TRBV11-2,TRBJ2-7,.,CASQKAGVVSQYF,TGTGCCTCCCAAAAGGCCGGGGTGGTTAGTCAGTACTTC
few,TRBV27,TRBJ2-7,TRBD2,CASSPPRVLAGVGEQYF,TGTGCCAGCAGTCCCCCCCGGGTACTAGCGGGAGTTGGCGAGCAGTACTTC
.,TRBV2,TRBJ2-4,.,CASSEPRGAKNIQYF,TGTGCCAGCAGTGAACCCAGGGGCGCCAAAAACATTCAGTACTTC
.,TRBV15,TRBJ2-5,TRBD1,CATSRDRNRGRRETQYF,TGTGCCACCAGCAGAGATCGGAACAGGGGGCGGCGGGAGACCCAGTACTTC
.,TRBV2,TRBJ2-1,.,CASRRILNEQFF,TGTGCCAGCAGGAGGATCCTGAATGAGCAGTTCTTC
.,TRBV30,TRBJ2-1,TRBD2,CAWSVWASGSWGNEQFF,TGTGCCTGGAGTGTATGGGCTAGCGGGAGTTGGGGGAATGAGCAGTTCTTC
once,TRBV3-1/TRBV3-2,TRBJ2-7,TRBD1,CASSQGTGFYEQYF,TGTGCCAGCAGCCAAGGGACAGGGTTTTACGAGCAGTACTTC
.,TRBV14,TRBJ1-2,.,CASSPDLQGRGYTF,TGTGCCAGCAGCCCTGATCTCCAGGGGCGAGGCTACACCTTC
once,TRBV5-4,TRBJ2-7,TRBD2,CASKSASGDYEQYF,TGTGCCAGCAAGTCGGCTAGCGGGGATTACGAGCAGTACTTC